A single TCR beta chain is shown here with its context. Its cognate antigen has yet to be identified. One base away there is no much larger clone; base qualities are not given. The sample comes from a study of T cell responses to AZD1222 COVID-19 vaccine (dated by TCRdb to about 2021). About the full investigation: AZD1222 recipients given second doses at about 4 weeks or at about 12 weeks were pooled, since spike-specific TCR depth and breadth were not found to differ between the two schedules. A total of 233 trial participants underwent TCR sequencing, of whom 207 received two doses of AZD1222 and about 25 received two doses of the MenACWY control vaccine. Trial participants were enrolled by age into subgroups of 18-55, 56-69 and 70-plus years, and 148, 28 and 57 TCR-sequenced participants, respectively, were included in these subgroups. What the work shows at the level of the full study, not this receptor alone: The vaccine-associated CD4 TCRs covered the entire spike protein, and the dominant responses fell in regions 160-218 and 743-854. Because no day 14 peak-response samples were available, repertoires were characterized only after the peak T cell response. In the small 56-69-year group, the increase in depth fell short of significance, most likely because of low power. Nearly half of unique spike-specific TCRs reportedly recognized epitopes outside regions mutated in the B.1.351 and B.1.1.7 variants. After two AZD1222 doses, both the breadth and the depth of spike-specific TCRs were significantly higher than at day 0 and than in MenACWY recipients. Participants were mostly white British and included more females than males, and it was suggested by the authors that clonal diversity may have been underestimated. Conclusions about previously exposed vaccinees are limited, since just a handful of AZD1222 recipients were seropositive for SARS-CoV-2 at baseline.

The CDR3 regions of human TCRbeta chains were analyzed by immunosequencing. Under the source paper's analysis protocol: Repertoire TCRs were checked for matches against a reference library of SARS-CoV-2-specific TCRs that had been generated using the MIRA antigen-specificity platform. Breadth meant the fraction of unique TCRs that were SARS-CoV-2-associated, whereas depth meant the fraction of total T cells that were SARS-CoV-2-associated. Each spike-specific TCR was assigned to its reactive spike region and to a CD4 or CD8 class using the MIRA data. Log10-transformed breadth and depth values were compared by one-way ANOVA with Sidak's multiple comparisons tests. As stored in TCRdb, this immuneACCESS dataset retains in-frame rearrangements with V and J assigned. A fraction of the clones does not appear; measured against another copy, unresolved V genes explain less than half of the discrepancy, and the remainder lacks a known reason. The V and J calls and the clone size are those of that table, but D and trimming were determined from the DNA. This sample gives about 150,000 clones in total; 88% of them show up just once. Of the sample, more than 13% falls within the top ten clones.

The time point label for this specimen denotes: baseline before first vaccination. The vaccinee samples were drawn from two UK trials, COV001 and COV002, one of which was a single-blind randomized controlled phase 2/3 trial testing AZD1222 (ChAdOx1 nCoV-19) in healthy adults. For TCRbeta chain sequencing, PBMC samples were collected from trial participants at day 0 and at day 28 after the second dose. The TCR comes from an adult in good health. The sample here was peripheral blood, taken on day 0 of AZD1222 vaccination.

The DNA sequence follows: TGTGCCAGCAGCCGGATGAGCACTGAAGCTTTCTTT. It is translated as CASSRMSTEAFF. The rearrangement combines TRBV7-8 with TRBJ1-1; confidence is insufficient to name the D gene. The CDR3 holds 12 amino acids from the cysteine to the phenylalanine. The retained sequence is limited to the CDR3, 36 bases, with the frame set at the first base. The germline V gene specifies SGHVS as CDR1 and FQNEAQ as CDR2. At the junction V is shortened by 5 bases and J by 4 bases, with 8 bases in between. The full variable domain, completed from the reference TRBV7-8 and TRBJ1-1 proteins outside the CDR3, reads GAGVSQSPRYKVAKRGQDVALRCDPISGHVSLFWYQQALGQGPEFLTYFQNEAQLDKSGLPSDRFFAERPEGSVSTLKIQRTQQEDSAVYLCASSRMSTEAFFGQGTRLTVV.